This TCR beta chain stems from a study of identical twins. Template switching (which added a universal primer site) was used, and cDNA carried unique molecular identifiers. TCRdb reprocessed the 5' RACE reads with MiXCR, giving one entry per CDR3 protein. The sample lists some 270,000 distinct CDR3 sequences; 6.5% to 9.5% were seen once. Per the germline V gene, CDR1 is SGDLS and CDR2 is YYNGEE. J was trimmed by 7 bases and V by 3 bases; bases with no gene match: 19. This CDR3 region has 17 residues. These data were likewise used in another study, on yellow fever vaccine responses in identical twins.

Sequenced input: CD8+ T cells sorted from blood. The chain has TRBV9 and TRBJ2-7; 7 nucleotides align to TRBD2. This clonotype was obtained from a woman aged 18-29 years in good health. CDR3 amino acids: CASSDPTFGGNGGEQYF. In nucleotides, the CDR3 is TGTGCCAGCAGCGATCCCACCTTTGGGGGGAACGGGGGGGAGCAGTACTTC.